What follows are 8 T cell receptor beta chains derived from one specimen sequenced in a study of cytotoxic CD8 clonotypes in ibrutinib-treated CLL. TCRdb's table, derived via immunoSEQ multiplex PCR, lists solely in-frame clones and lacks some. The sample yields more than 150,000 clones, 72% seen once. The sample consisted of PBMCs, taken after 24 months of ibrutinib treatment. All receptors derive from a human donor with chronic lymphocytic leukemia.

The rearrangement joins TRBV7-2 to TRBJ2-7, with 8 nucleotides matching TRBD1. Germline V CDR1 and CDR2: SGHTA, FQGNSA. V lost 5 bases and J lost 0; bases outside the gene matches: 9. The CDR3 totals 16 residues. The CDR3 DNA reads as TGTGCCAGCAGCCAAGCGTTGGGACAGGTCTCCTACGAGCAGTACTTC. It specifies CASSQALGQVSYEQYF.

J is TRBJ1-1 and V is TRBV18, with a weak D call TRBD1 (6 bases). The V end lost 1 base, the J end lost 6 bases, and 12 bases lay between the germline ends. Germline CDR1 KGHSH, CDR2 LQKENI. The CDR3 extends over 14 amino acids. The CDR3 bases are TGTGCCAGCTCACCACGTTCGGGGGCCGCTGAAGCTTTCTTT. Translation gives CASSPRSGAAEAFF.

The chain combines TRBV27 with TRBJ2-1; a possible D gene is TRBD2 (5 bases). CDR3 length equals 16 residues. V dropped 3 bases and J dropped 0 bases, with 12 bases sitting between them. Germline values: CDR1 MNHEY, CDR2 SMNVEV (reference sequence). The CDR3 loop is CASSFLVGISYNEQFF. CDR3 bases: TGTGCCAGCAGTTTCTTGGTCGGGATCTCCTACAATGAGCAGTTCTTC.

V usage is TRBV5-1 and J usage is TRBJ1-4; no definite D call. Per the germline V gene, CDR1 is SGHRS and CDR2 is YFSETQ. This CDR3 contains 14 residues. V was pared by 5 bases and J by 4 bases, with 12 bases between. The CDR3 nucleotides are TGCGCCAGCAGTCCGAGAGGCCTTAATGAAAAACTGTTTTTT. Translating it yields CASSPRGLNEKLFF.

The chain carries TRBV19 and TRBJ2-2, with TRBD2 identical over 12 bases. V was pared by 3 bases and J by 6 bases, with 11 bases of the junction left unmatched. The CDR3 has 18 amino acids. Germline-derived CDR1 and CDR2 are LNHDA and SQIVND (reference sequence). This CDR3 is CASSMSGLAGSIAGELFF. CDR3 coding DNA: TGTGCCAGTAGTATGTCCGGACTAGCGGGGTCGATCGCCGGGGAGCTGTTTTTT.

This chain joins TRBV5-5 and TRBJ1-1; perhaps TRBD1 as D (6 bases). CDR3 length: 17 amino acids. V lost 4 bases, J lost 3 bases, and 22 bases lay in between. CDR1 is SGHKS and CDR2 is YYEKEE in the germline V gene (reference sequence). CDR3: CASSAAGTTTRDTEAFF. The CDR3 region has the DNA TGTGCCAGCAGCGCGGCGGGGACAACGACCCGAGACACTGAAGCTTTCTTT.

The chain uses TRBV7-8 and TRBJ1-3; 8 bases are a match to TRBD1. The CDR3 has 14 residues. V shed 1 base, J shed 9 bases, and the junction held 5 bases outside the gene matches. In germline, CDR1 is SGHVS, CDR2 FQNEAQ. The CDR3 reads CASSLEPGGSTIYF. CDR3 in DNA: TGTGCCAGCAGCTTAGAGCCAGGGGGCTCCACCATATATTTT.

J is TRBJ2-7 and V is TRBV27; 8 positions agree with TRBD1. Looked up from germline, CDR1 is MNHEY and CDR2 is SMNVEV (reference sequence). The trim removed 4 bases at V and 6 bases at J, leaving 11 bases unmatched. The CDR3 sequence is 15 residues long. The chain's CDR3 is CASSSNGQGPGEQYF. The CDR3 nucleotides read TGTGCCAGCAGTTCTAACGGACAGGGTCCGGGCGAGCAGTACTTC.